The 17 T cell receptor beta chains below were found in one sample sequenced in a study of blood T cell repertoires in COVID-19. Assay: immunoSEQ multiplex PCR; the TCRdb copy retains only in-frame clones and omits some. The repertoire holds 100,000 to 150,000 clones, with approximately 85% as singletons. Source material: peripheral blood. The origin of the receptors is a human donor in a cohort sampled during active COVID-19.

DNA of the CDR3: TGTGCCAGCAGTCTTAGCGGGACAAGGGCAAAGGTGGGGCAGTATTTT. Translation: CASSLSGTRAKVGQYF. J is TRBJ2-3 and V is TRBV6-2 or TRBV6-3; 8 bases map to TRBD2. CDR1 is MNHEY and CDR2 is SVGEGT in the germline V gene. V gave up 5 bases and J gave up 11 bases; unmatched junction bases: 18. The CDR3 covers 16 residues.

This chain connects TRBV5-1 to TRBJ2-7; D might be TRBD2 (5 bases). Germline lookup yields CDR1 SGHRS and CDR2 YFSETQ. The CDR3 contains 16 residues. The ends were cut back, 0 bases at V and 0 bases at J, with 13 bases in the middle. The CDR3 protein is CASSLDAGVPSYEQYF. In nucleotides, the CDR3 is TGCGCCAGCAGCTTGGATGCCGGGGTCCCCTCCTACGAGCAGTACTTC.

V usage is TRBV7-2 and J usage is TRBJ2-1; 12 positions agree with TRBD1. The CDR3 totals 14 residues. J was trimmed by 7 bases and V by 6 bases; bases with no gene match: 4. Germline V gives CDR1 SGHTA, CDR2 FQGNSA. The DNA for the CDR3 is TGTGCCAGCAGATGGGACAGGGGGCTGAATGAGCAGTTCTTC. It codes for CASRWDRGLNEQFF.

The chain recombines TRBV7-2 with TRBJ2-1; D gene unclear. Germline assignment: CDR1 SGHTA and CDR2 FQGNSA. Trimming removed 7 bases from V and 0 bases from J, with 13 bases in between. The CDR3 covers 15 residues. CDR3 sequence (DNA): TGTGCCAGCAAAGTTGAGTGGAGCTCCTACAATGAGCAGTTCTTC. This encodes CASKVEWSSYNEQFF.

The chain carries TRBV5-6 and TRBJ2-5; the D is unclear. V was trimmed by 0 bases and J by 3 bases, leaving 6 bases between them. The germline V gene has CDR1 SGHDT and CDR2 YYEEEE. This CDR3 is 13 amino acids long. Written as DNA, the CDR3 is TGTGCCAGCAGCTTGGGACTGGAAGAGACCCAGTACTTC. It specifies CASSLGLEETQYF.

V usage is TRBV19 and J usage is TRBJ1-4; D not certain. The CDR3 is 19 residues long. Germline V CDR1 and CDR2: LNHDA, SQIVND (reference sequence). Trimming left V 5 bases short and J 2 bases short, with 24 bases between. This CDR3 reads CASSLSPRRIGFTNEKLFF. CDR3 DNA: TGTGCCAGTAGTCTCTCGCCGAGGAGGATAGGATTTACTAATGAAAAACTGTTTTTT.

DNA for the CDR3: TGTGCCAGCAGCCCCTCTACCGGGACAGAGATATACGAGCAGTACTTC. Translated: CASSPSTGTEIYEQYF. The V and J genes are TRBV6-2 or TRBV6-3 and TRBJ2-7; 7 bases line up with TRBD1. The CDR3 contains 16 residues. Per the germline V gene, CDR1 is MNHEY and CDR2 is SVGEGT. The V gene end was trimmed by 6 bases and the J gene end by 4 bases; junction bases not matched to a gene: 15.

The chain combines TRBV28 with TRBJ2-7; 7 positions agree with TRBD1. J lost 3 bases, V lost 3 bases, and 8 bases had no gene match. Germline CDR1 MDHEN, CDR2 SYDVKM. The CDR3 sequence is 15 residues long. The CDR3 DNA is TGTGCCAGCAGTTTCAAAACGGGACAGAGCTACGAGCAGTACTTC. Translated: CASSFKTGQSYEQYF. The entire variable domain, with the rest obtained from reference TRBV28 and TRBJ2-7, is as follows: DVKVTQSSRYLVKRTGEKVFLECVQDMDHENMFWYRQDPGLGLRLIYFSYDVKMKEKGDIPEGYSVSREKKERFSLILESASTNQTSMYLCASSFKTGQSYEQYFGPGTRLTVT.

This clone was observed a handful of times. The genes are TRBV14 and TRBJ2-1, with D tentatively TRBD1 (5 bases). The CDR3 is 12 residues long. Trimming took 2 bases from V and 6 from J, leaving 5 bases between them. CDR1 is SGHDN, CDR2 FVKESK, per germline. Here the CDR3 DNA reads TGTGCCAGCAGCCAAACAGGCAATGAGCAGTTCTTC. It encodes CASSQTGNEQFF. Together with reference TRBV14 and TRBJ2-1, the CDR3 gives the full variable domain: EAGVTQFPSHSVIEKGQTVTLRCDPISGHDNLYWYRRVMGKEIKFLLHFVKESKQDESGMPNNRFLAERTGGTYSTLKVQPAELEDSGVYFCASSQTGNEQFFGPGTRLTVL.

The gene calls are TRBV6-5 and TRBJ2-1; 8 bases map to TRBD1. The germline V gene encodes CDR1 MNHEY and CDR2 SVGAGI. V shed 8 bases, J shed 1 base, and the junction held 7 bases outside the gene matches. The CDR3 runs 15 residues. The CDR3 coding sequence is TGTGCCAGCTACGACAGGGGTAGTTCCTACAATGAGCAGTTCTTC. Translated, it gives CASYDRGSSYNEQFF.

The V call is TRBV11-2, the J call TRBJ1-2; 8 nucleotides align to TRBD1. The CDR3 runs to 15 residues. The ends lost 5 bases at V and 5 bases at J; junction bases unmatched: 10. Germline values: CDR1 SGHAT, CDR2 FQNNGV. The DNA for the CDR3 is TGTGCCAGCAGCGGAATGGACAGGGTCTTTTATGGCTACACCTTC. Encoded protein: CASSGMDRVFYGYTF.

V is TRBV7-2 and J is TRBJ2-7; 8 nucleotides align to TRBD2. This CDR3 has 15 amino acids. Germline CDR1 is SGHTA and CDR2 is FQGNSA. V lost 3 bases, J lost 5 bases, and 9 bases stayed unmatched. CDR3 region: CASSFASGGRNEQYF. The CDR3 DNA reads as TGTGCCAGCAGCTTTGCCTCGGGAGGGCGAAACGAGCAGTACTTC.

This clone turned up a few times. V is TRBV30 and J is TRBJ1-1, with D possibly being TRBD1 (6 bases). Germline lookup yields CDR1 GTSNPN and CDR2 SVGIG (reference sequence). Trimming removed 3 bases from V and 5 bases from J, with 16 bases in between. This CDR3 has 14 amino acids. As DNA, the CDR3 is TGTGCCTGGAGCAGGGACACACTGCGAACTGAAGCTTTCTTT. This encodes CAWSRDTLRTEAFF.

This clone occurred once. The CDR3 spells CAISERQGASDTQYF. The CDR3 coding sequence is TGTGCCATCAGTGAACGACAGGGGGCTTCAGATACGCAGTATTTT. The V call is TRBV10-3, the J call TRBJ2-3; 10 bases match TRBD1. The CDR3 is 15 amino acids. The germline CDR1 and CDR2 sequences are ENHRY and SYGVKD. The J segment lost 4 bases and the V segment lost 3 bases, leaving 4 bases of the junction unmatched.

This sequence joins TRBV4-1 and TRBJ1-1, with 7 bases fitting TRBD1. Looked up from germline, CDR1 is MGHRA and CDR2 is YSYEKL. Trimming cost V 2 bases and J 0 bases; bases outside gene matches: 6. The CDR3 extends over 16 amino acids. The CDR3 here is CASSQTGTVMNTEAFF. In DNA, the CDR3 is TGCGCCAGCAGCCAAACCGGGACAGTCATGAACACTGAAGCTTTCTTT.

J is TRBJ1-5 and V is TRBV12-3 or TRBV12-4, with D unclear. The CDR3 extends over 12 amino acids. V was trimmed by 3 bases and J by 5 bases, leaving 5 bases between them. CDR3 coding DNA: TGTGCCAGCAGTTTTGTCGATCAGCCCCAGCATTTT. Its translation: CASSFVDQPQHF.

The chain combines TRBV4-1 with TRBJ2-6; 9 bases agree with TRBD2. The ends lost 2 bases at V and 0 bases at J; junction bases unmatched: 5. Per germline, CDR1 MGHRA and CDR2 YSYEKL. CDR3 length equals 18 residues. The CDR3 sequence is CASSQLLAGISGANVLTF. The DNA of the CDR3 is TGCGCCAGCAGCCAACTCCTAGCGGGGATCTCTGGGGCCAACGTCCTGACTTTC.